The 8 T cell receptor beta chains listed next were all sequenced from one sample in a study of blood T cell repertoires in COVID-19. Repertoires were generated with immunoSEQ multiplex PCR, while TCRdb's copy carries only in-frame clones and drops some. This table has around 250,000 clones, approximately 82% appearing once. The sequenced sample consisted of PBMCs or T cells enriched from blood (not recorded which). These receptors all come from a man aged 35-49 years who had recovered from COVID-19.

V is TRBV28 and J is TRBJ2-1; 9 bases are shared with TRBD1. V lost 4 bases to trimming and J lost 3 bases; unmatched junction nucleotides: 13. The CDR3 is 18 amino acids. From germline, CDR1 is MDHEN and CDR2 SYDVKM. The CDR3 spells CASSSPGTGTGFYNEQFF. The CDR3 nucleotides read TGTGCCAGCAGTTCGCCGGGGACCGGGACAGGGTTCTACAATGAGCAGTTCTTC.

This clone was counted only a few times. The chain joins TRBV27 to TRBJ1-6; D is perhaps TRBD1 (5 bases). This CDR3 region has 12 residues. Germline values: CDR1 MNHEY, CDR2 SMNVEV (reference sequence). The ends were cut back, 3 bases at V and 8 bases at J, with 5 bases in the middle. CDR3 sequence: CASSLGHSPLHF. Written as DNA, the CDR3 is TGTGCCAGCAGTTTGGGGCATTCACCCCTCCACTTT.

This chain uses TRBV6-5 with TRBJ1-1; possibly TRBD1 for D (6 bases). The V and J ends lost 5 bases and 0 bases respectively, with 10 bases between them. Germline-derived CDR1 and CDR2 are MNHEY and SVGAGI. The CDR3 covers 14 residues. In nucleotides, the CDR3 is TGTGCCAGCAGTAATCCAGGGGTGAACACTGAAGCTTTCTTT. Protein product: CASSNPGVNTEAFF.

CDR3 nucleotides: TGTGCCAGCAGCGTAGCGGGACAGGGTATCCACGAGCAGTACTTC. The encoded protein is CASSVAGQGIHEQYF. V gene TRBV9 combines with J gene TRBJ2-7; 9 bases agree with TRBD1. The CDR3 has 15 residues. Germline V lookup: CDR1 SGDLS, CDR2 YYNGEE. V lost 0 bases to trimming and J lost 5 bases; unmatched junction nucleotides: 6.

The V call is TRBV6-2 or TRBV6-3, the J call TRBJ1-1, with D unresolved. CDR3 length: 13 amino acids. Germline V gene data show CDR1 as MNHEY and CDR2 as SVGEGT. Between the trimmed V and J ends, which lost 6 bases and 1 base, there was a span of 9 bases. The CDR3 region has the DNA TGTGCCAGCAGCATAACAGCGAACACTGAAGCTTTCTTT. This sequence encodes CASSITANTEAFF.

The chain uses TRBV5-4 and TRBJ2-5, with 12 bases identical to TRBD1. V shed 5 bases, J shed 5 bases, and the junction held 4 bases outside the gene matches. The CDR3 has 14 residues. Germline-derived CDR1 and CDR2 are SGHNT and YYREEE (reference sequence). CDR3 nucleotide sequence: TGTGCCAGCAGGCTGGGACAGGGGGCGGAGACCCAGTACTTC. Its translation: CASRLGQGAETQYF.

This chain joins TRBV6-5 and TRBJ1-4, with D unclear. The germline V and J ends were trimmed by 7 bases and 8 bases, with 14 bases remaining between them. This CDR3 region has 13 residues. Per germline, CDR1 MNHEY and CDR2 SVGAGI. The CDR3 nucleotides are TGTGCCAGCAATCAGGACCGGAGGGAAAAACTGTTTTTT. Translation: CASNQDRREKLFF.

A few counts support this clone. CDR3 nucleotides: TGTGCCAGCAGCCCCCTAAGCGGGTATGACTACAATGAGCAGTTCTTC. This sequence encodes CASSPLSGYDYNEQFF. This chain uses TRBV4-2 with TRBJ2-1; weak D call: TRBD2 (6 bases). The CDR3 spans 16 residues. The V and J ends lost 4 bases and 3 bases respectively, with 16 bases between them. Germline V lookup: CDR1 LGHNA, CDR2 YNFKEQ.